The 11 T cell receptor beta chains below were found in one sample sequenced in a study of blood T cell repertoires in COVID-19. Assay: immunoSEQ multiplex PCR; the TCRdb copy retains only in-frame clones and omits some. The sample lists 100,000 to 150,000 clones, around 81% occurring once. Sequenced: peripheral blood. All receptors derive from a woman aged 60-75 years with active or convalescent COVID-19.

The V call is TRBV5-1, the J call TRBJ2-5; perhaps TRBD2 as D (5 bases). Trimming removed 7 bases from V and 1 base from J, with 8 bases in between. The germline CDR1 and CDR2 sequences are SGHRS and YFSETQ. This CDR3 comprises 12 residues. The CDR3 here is CASGESQETQYF. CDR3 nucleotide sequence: TGCGCCAGCGGGGAGAGCCAAGAGACCCAGTACTTC.

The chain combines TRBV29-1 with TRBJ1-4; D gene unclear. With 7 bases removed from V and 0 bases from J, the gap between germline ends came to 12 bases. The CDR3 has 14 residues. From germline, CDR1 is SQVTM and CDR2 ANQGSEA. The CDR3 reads CSATLGATNEKLFF. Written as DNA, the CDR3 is TGCAGCGCCACTTTAGGAGCAACTAATGAAAAACTGTTTTTT.

CDR3 DNA sequence: TGCAGCGGACAGGCAATCAATGAGCAGTTCTTC. Its protein is CSGQAINEQFF. The chain carries TRBV29-1 and TRBJ2-1; D perhaps matches TRBD1 (6 bases). Trimming took 7 bases from V and 6 from J, leaving 10 bases between them. CDR1 is SQVTM and CDR2 is ANQGSEA in the germline V gene. The CDR3 is made up of 11 amino acids.

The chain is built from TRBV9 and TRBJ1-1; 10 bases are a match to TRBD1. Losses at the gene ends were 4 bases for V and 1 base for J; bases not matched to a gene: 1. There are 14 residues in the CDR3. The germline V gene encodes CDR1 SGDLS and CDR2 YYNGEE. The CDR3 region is CASSRTGGNTEAFF. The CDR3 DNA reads TGTGCCAGCAGCAGGACAGGGGGGAACACTGAAGCTTTCTTT.

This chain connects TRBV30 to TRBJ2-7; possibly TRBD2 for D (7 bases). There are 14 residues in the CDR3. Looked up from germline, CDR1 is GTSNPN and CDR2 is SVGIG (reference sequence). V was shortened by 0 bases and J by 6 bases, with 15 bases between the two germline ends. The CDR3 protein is CAWSVRGLGGEQYF. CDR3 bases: TGTGCCTGGAGTGTACGAGGACTAGGGGGCGAGCAGTACTTC.

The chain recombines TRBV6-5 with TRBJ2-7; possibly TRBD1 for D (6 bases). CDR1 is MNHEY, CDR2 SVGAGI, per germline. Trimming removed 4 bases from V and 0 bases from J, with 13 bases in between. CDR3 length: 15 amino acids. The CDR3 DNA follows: TGTGCCAGCAGTTTCAACACAGGGTTCTCCTACGAGCAGTACTTC. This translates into CASSFNTGFSYEQYF.

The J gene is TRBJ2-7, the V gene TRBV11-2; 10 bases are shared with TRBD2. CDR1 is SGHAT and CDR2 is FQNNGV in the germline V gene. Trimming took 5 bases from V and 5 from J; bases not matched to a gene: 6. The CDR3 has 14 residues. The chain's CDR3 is CASSPPGTSDEQYF. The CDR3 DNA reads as TGTGCCAGCAGCCCCCCCGGGACTAGCGACGAGCAGTACTTC.

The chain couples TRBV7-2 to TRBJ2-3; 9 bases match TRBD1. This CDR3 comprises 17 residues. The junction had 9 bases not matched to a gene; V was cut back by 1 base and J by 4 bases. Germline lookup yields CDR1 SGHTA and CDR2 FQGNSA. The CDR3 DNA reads TGTGCCAGCAGCTTAGTCACGAGGGGACAGGGTGCAGATACGCAGTATTTT. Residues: CASSLVTRGQGADTQYF.

The CDR3 here is CASSADRGTEAFF. CDR3 bases: TGTGCCAGCAGCGCAGACAGGGGCACTGAAGCTTTCTTT. The genes are TRBV3-1 (or the pseudogene TRBV3-2) and TRBJ1-1; TRBD1 agrees at 8 bases. Germline values: CDR1 LGHDT, CDR2 YNNKEL (reference sequence). The trim removed 5 bases at V and 4 bases at J, leaving 3 bases unmatched. The CDR3 has 13 residues.

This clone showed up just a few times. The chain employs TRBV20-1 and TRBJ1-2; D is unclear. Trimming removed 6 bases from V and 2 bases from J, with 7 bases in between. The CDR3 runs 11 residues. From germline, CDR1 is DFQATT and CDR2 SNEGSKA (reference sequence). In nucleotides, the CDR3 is TGCAGTGCAACAGAAAACTATGGCTACACCTTC. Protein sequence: CSATENYGYTF.

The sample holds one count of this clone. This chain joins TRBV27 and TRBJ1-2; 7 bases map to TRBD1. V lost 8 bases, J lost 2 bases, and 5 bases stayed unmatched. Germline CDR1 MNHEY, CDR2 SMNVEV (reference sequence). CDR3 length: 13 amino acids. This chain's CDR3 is CASGRGQNYGYTF. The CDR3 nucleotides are TGTGCCAGCGGGCGGGGACAGAACTATGGCTACACCTTC.